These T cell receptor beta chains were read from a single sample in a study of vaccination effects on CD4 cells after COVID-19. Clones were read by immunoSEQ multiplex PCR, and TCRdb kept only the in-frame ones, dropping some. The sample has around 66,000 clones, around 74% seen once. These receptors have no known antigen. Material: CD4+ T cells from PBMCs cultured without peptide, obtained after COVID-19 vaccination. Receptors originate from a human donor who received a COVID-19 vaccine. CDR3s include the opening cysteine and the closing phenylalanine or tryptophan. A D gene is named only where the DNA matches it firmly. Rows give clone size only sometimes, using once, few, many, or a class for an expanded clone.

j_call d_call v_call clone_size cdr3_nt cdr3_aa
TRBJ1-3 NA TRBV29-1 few TGCAGCGTTGTTCTTATGGAGGGGGTCGCTGGAAACACCATATATTTT CSVVLMEGVAGNTIYF
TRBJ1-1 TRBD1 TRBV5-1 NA TGCGCCAGCAACCGATGGACAGGGGATACTGAAGCTTTCTTT CASNRWTGDTEAFF
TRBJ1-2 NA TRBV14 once TGTGCCAGCAGCCCAAATCGGACCCCAGGAGGCTACACCTTC CASSPNRTPGGYTF
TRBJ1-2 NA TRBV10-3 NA TGTGCCATCAGAGGGACGGCCGAGGGCTATGGCTACACCTTC CAIRGTAEGYGYTF
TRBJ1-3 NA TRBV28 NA TGTGCCAGTCGTGATACGGGCGGAAGGTCTGGAAACACCATATATTTT CASRDTGGRSGNTIYF
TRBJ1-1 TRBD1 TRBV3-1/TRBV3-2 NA TGTGCCAGCAGACAGGGGGCTGGAACTGAAGCTTTCTTT CASRQGAGTEAFF
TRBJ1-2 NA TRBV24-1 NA TGTGCCACCAGTGATACCTCCAGGGAAGGAAGCTACACCTTC CATSDTSREGSYTF
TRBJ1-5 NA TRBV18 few TGTGCCAGCTCACCACGGCAGGGTAACGATCAGCCCCAGCATTTT CASSPRQGNDQPQHF
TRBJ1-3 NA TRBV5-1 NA TGCGCCGGAGGCCCTGGAAACACCATATATTTT CAGGPGNTIYF
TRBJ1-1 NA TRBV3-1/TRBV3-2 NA TGTGCCAGCAGCCCCCGACAGATGTCTAAGGCTTTCTTT CASSPRQMSKAFF
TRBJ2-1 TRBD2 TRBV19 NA TGTGCCAGTATCGGGGCCCTGGGGAGGGACAATGAGCAGTTCTTC CASIGALGRDNEQFF
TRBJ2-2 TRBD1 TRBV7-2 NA TGTGCCAGCGGGGACAGGAGTCCCGGGGAGCTGTTTTTT CASGDRSPGELFF
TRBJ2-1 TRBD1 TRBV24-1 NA TGTGCCACCAGTGATCGGTGGGACAGGGGTGAGCAGTTCTTC CATSDRWDRGEQFF
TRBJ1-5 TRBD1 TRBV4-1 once TGCGCCAGCAGCCCCCGACAGGGGGGCAATCAGCCCCAGCATTTT CASSPRQGGNQPQHF
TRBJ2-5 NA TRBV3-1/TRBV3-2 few TGTGCCAGCAGCCAATGGACAAAGCGGGAGACCCAGTACTTC CASSQWTKRETQYF
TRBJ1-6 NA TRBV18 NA TGTGCCAGCTCACCAAGGAGTTTGGGGACGTCGGGCTCACCCCTCCACTTT CASSPRSLGTSGSPLHF
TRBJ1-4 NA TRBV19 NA TGTGCCAGTAGTATAACGGCAGGATGGAGTGAAAAACTGTTTTTT CASSITAGWSEKLFF
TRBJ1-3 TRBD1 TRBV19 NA TGTGCCAGTAGCAACGACAGGGGAGCTGGAAACACCATATATTTT CASSNDRGAGNTIYF
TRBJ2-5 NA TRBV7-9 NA TGTGCCAGCAGCTTAGTAGGTCACCAAGAGACCCAGTACTTC CASSLVGHQETQYF
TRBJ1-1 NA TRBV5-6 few TGTGCCAGCAGCTTATATTCAGGGGACACTGAAGCTTTCTTT CASSLYSGDTEAFF
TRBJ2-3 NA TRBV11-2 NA TGTGCCAGCAGCTCATCCGACGGGACTTTTGGCGATACGCAGTATTTT CASSSSDGTFGDTQYF
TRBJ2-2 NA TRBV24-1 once TGTGCCACCAGTGCCTTTGCGAACACCGGGGAGCTGTTTTTT CATSAFANTGELFF
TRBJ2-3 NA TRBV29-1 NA TGCAGCGTTGGGCCAGATACGCAGTATTTT CSVGPDTQYF
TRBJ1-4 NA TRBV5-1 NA TGCGCCAGCAGCTCCTTTCCGGGGGCTAATGAAAAACTGTTTTTT CASSSFPGANEKLFF
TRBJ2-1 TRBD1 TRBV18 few TGTGCCAGCTCACCCATGACAGGGTCCTACAATGAGCAGTTCTTC CASSPMTGSYNEQFF
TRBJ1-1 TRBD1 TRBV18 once TGTGCCAGCTCGCCCACGACAGGGGCATGGAACACTGAAGCTTTCTTT CASSPTTGAWNTEAFF
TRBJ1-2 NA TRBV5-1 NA TGCGCCAGCAACACAAGGCCACAGGGAGGTGACGGCTACACCTTC CASNTRPQGGDGYTF
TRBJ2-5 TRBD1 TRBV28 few TGTGCCAGCAGTTTACTAGGGACAGGGTCGCAAGAGACCCAGTACTTC CASSLLGTGSQETQYF
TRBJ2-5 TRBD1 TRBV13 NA TGTGCCAGCAGCTCATGGGGGACAGGGGAGATGGAGACCCAGTACTTC CASSSWGTGEMETQYF
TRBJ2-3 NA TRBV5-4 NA TGTGCCAGCAGCTTGGGTGCAGGTAGAAAAGATACGCAGTATTTT CASSLGAGRKDTQYF
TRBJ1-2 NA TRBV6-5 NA TGTGCCACCGCGTTAGACGGTAACTATGGCTACACCTTC CATALDGNYGYTF
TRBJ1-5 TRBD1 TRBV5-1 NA TGCGCCAGCAGCCTGGGACAGGGGGATCAGCCCCAGCATTTT CASSLGQGDQPQHF
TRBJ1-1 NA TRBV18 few TGTGCCAGCTCACCCTCCTTGGCGAACACTGAAGCTTTCTTT CASSPSLANTEAFF
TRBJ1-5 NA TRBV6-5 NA TGTGCCAGCAGTCCCTCGAGTCTACAGCCCCAGCATTTT CASSPSSLQPQHF
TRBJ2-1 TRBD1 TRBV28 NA TGTGCCAGCAGTGTTGGGGACAGCAACAATGAGCAGTTCTTC CASSVGDSNNEQFF
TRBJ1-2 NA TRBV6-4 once TGTGCCAGCAGTGACTCGGGGCAGGGAAACTATGGCTACACCTTC CASSDSGQGNYGYTF
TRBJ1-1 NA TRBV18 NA TGTGCCAGCTCCTCTTCAGGGGATACTGAAGCTTTCTTT CASSSSGDTEAFF
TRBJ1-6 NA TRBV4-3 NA TGCGCCAGCAGCCAGGAGGATTCACCCCTCCACTTT CASSQEDSPLHF
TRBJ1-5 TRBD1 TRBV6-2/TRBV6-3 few TGTGCCAGCAGTCAGGACAGGGCTGGACAGCCCCAGCATTTT CASSQDRAGQPQHF
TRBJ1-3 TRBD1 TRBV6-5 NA TGTGCCAGCAGGCCGGCGGACAGGGCCAACACCATATATTTT CASRPADRANTIYF
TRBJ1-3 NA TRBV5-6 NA TGTGCCAGCAGCGCCGGCAAGGGGCCCTCTGGAAACACCATATATTTT CASSAGKGPSGNTIYF
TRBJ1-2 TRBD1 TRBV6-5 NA TGTGCCACCACCGACAGGGGATATGGCTACACCTTC CATTDRGYGYTF
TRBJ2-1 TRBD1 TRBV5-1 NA TGCGCCAGCAGACAGGGGGCGGGTAATGAGCAGTTCTTC CASRQGAGNEQFF
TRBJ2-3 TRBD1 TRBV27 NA TGTGCCAGCAGTCAAGCCGGGACAGCAAGCACAGATACGCAGTATTTT CASSQAGTASTDTQYF
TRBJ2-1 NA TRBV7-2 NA TGTGCCAGCAGAAATATAAACAGGGTCCCTCCTGAGCAGTTCTTC CASRNINRVPPEQFF
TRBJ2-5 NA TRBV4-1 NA TGCGCCAGCAGCCAAGATAGGGGCACCATCCAAGAGACCCAGTACTTC CASSQDRGTIQETQYF
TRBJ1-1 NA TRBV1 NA TGCACCAGCAGCCTCCCGAACGACGGGACAGTGAACACTGAAGCTTTCTTT CTSSLPNDGTVNTEAFF
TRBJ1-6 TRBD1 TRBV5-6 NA TGTGCCAGCAGCTCTGCAGGGGGACCCAATAATTCACCCCTCCACTTT CASSSAGGPNNSPLHF
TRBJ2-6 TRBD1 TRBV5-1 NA TGCGCCAGCAGCGGGACAGTTGCTGGGGCCAACGTCCTGACTTTC CASSGTVAGANVLTF
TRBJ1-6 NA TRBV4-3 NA TGCGCCAGCAGCGACACAGGGAGGAGTAATTCACCCCTCCACTTT CASSDTGRSNSPLHF
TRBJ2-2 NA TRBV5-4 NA TGTGCCAGCAGCTTGTGGGGAATTGGGGCGAACACCGGGGAGCTGTTTTTT CASSLWGIGANTGELFF
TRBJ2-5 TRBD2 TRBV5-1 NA TGCGCCAGCAGTCGACCTAGCGGGGAAGAGACCCAGTACTTC CASSRPSGEETQYF
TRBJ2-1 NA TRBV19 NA TGTGCCAGTAGTATAGTACAGCGCCCTGAGCAGTTCTTC CASSIVQRPEQFF
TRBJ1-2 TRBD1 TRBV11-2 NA TGTGCCAGCAGCTTTGGACAGGGCGGTGGGACTAACTATGGCTACACCTTC CASSFGQGGGTNYGYTF
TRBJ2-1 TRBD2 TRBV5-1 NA TGCGCCAGCACTTCAGGAGGGACTAGCGGGGTCGATGAGCAGTTCTTC CASTSGGTSGVDEQFF